The clone carrying this TCR beta chain was seen only a few times. Its antigen is as yet unknown. The sample originates from a study of immune heterogeneity within non-small cell lung tumors. About the study: There was 1 tumor not otherwise specified, along with 10 non-squamous carcinomas and a few squamous cell carcinomas. Study observations and caveats: Individual patients' high-frequency T-cell receptor beta clonotypes were largely distinct from one another.

Bulk tumor genomic DNA, approximately 570 ng per sample, was the template. Primary tumors were biopsied several times each, far apart, intraoperatively. Patients underwent curative surgery for untreated, newly diagnosed non-small cell lung cancer. Surgery with curative intent was being performed on the donors, who were newly diagnosed non-small cell lung cancer patients. In a multiplex PCR, 32 V and 13 J primers amplified TCR beta CDR3. TCRdb called the multiplex PCR reads again in MiXCR, with one record for every CDR3 protein. The sample lists roughly 2,000 distinct CDR3 sequences; about 46% were seen once. The ends were cut back, 1 base at V and 2 bases at J, with 12 bases in the middle. CDR1 SGHAT and CDR2 FQDESV come from the germline V gene (reference sequence). The CDR3 length is 15 residues.

The sequencing input was lung tumor tissue. The TCR sequence derives from a man aged 70 or older with non-small cell lung cancer. This chain joins TRBV11-1 and TRBJ2-7; possible D gene TRBD1, 5 bases. The CDR3 sequence: CASSLGPDRTYEQYF. CDR3 sequence (DNA): TGTGCCAGCAGCTTAGGTCCAGACAGAACCTACGAGCAGTACTTC.